One and the same sample provided the 23 T cell receptor beta chains below, sequenced in a study of Ad26.COV2.S vaccination and SARS-CoV-2 variants. Generated by immunoSEQ multiplex PCR, the TCRdb table keeps only in-frame clones and is missing some. The sample has 430,000 or so clones; roughly 90% are singletons. Treatment reported: roughly 19 received Ad26.COV2.S at low or high dose, single or two shots; 5 received placebo; per-sample allocation not given. Sampling was done on day 63 after the first vaccine or placebo injection. Sequenced material: peripheral blood, taken in a trial of Ad26.COV2.S vaccine versus placebo. Every receptor here comes from a person between 18 and 65 years old who received the Ad26.COV2.S COVID-19 vaccine or a placebo.

The chain joins TRBV6-5 to TRBJ1-6; possibly TRBD1 for D (6 bases). V was shortened by 6 bases and J by 7 bases, with 16 bases between the two germline ends. The germline V gene encodes CDR1 MNHEY and CDR2 SVGAGI. This CDR3 comprises 15 residues. CDR3 sequence: CASSFTNRVNSPLHF. The CDR3 DNA reads TGTGCCAGCAGCTTCACTAACAGGGTGAATTCACCCCTCCACTTT.

The chain recombines TRBV6-2 or TRBV6-3 with TRBJ1-2; no clear D gene. V shed 6 bases and J shed 0 bases, with 8 bases lying between them. The CDR3 runs 13 residues. CDR1 and CDR2 (germline): MNHEY, SVGEGT. This chain's CDR3 is CASSQPANYGYTF. As DNA, the CDR3 is TGTGCCAGCAGCCAACCAGCTAACTATGGCTACACCTTC.

CDR3 loop: CASSLGLGPDTQYF. CDR3 in DNA: TGTGCCAGCAGCTTGGGACTAGGCCCAGATACGCAGTATTTT. J is TRBJ2-3 and V is TRBV7-3; TRBD2 agrees at 8 bases. The V segment lost 3 bases and the J segment 4 bases; nucleotides outside the gene matches: 3. CDR1 SGHTA and CDR2 FQGTGA come from the germline V gene. The CDR3 is 14 residues long.

This clone was observed a single time. The CDR3 nucleotides are TGTGCCAGCAGCTTAAGCGGCCCTTCCTACAATGAGCAGTTCTTC. Its protein is CASSLSGPSYNEQFF. This chain connects TRBV5-4 to TRBJ2-1; possibly TRBD2 for D (5 bases). The germline V and J ends were trimmed by 2 bases and 1 base, with 10 bases remaining between them. This CDR3 is built from 15 residues. Germline V gene sequence: CDR1 SGHNT, CDR2 YYREEE (reference sequence).

The rearrangement joins TRBV10-3 to TRBJ2-7, with 14 bases that match TRBD2. Germline trimming cut 10 bases from V and 3 bases from J; bases unmatched to any gene: 8. Germline loops: CDR1 ENHRY, CDR2 SYGVKD. The CDR3 has 15 amino acids. CDR3 bases: TGTGCCACCAAGATAGGGACTAGCGGGAGCTACGAGCAGTACTTC. It specifies CATKIGTSGSYEQYF.

The gene calls are TRBV7-9 and TRBJ2-4, with D uncertain. Germline-derived CDR1 and CDR2 are SEHNR and FQNEAQ (reference sequence). The CDR3 is 13 residues long. V was trimmed by 1 base and J by 8 bases, leaving 9 bases between them. This CDR3 is CASSLEGGHIQYF. The CDR3 DNA is TGTGCCAGCAGCTTAGAGGGTGGACACATTCAGTACTTC.

The J gene is TRBJ2-7, the V gene TRBV7-6; 8 bases are shared with TRBD2. CDR1 is SGHVS and CDR2 is FNYEAQ in the germline V gene. The length of the CDR3 is 16 residues. The V and J ends lost 1 base and 4 bases, in that order; junction bases with no gene match: 9. Written as DNA, the CDR3 is TGTGCCAGCAGCTTAGGCGCTAGCGGGTCGGATTACGAGCAGTACTTC. Encoded protein: CASSLGASGSDYEQYF.

The V call is TRBV25-1, the J call TRBJ2-7; D possibly corresponds to TRBD1 (5 bases). CDR3 length equals 13 residues. Between the trimmed V and J ends, which lost 5 bases and 1 base, there was a span of 9 bases. CDR1 MGHDK and CDR2 SYGVNS come from the germline V gene. The CDR3 protein is CASSFDSSYEQYF. The DNA for the CDR3 is TGTGCCAGCAGTTTCGACAGTTCCTACGAGCAGTACTTC.

Note on this clone: This sample also contains other DNA sequences that code for the same CDR3. The chain joins TRBV18 to TRBJ2-5; D might be TRBD2 (6 bases). Between the trimmed V and J ends, which lost 0 bases and 1 base, there was a span of 6 bases. CDR3 length: 14 amino acids. Germline CDR1 reads KGHSH; CDR2 reads LQKENI. CDR3 in amino acids: CASSPPGLQETQYF. The CDR3 bases are TGTGCCAGCTCACCACCGGGACTCCAAGAGACCCAGTACTTC.

The chain employs TRBV30 and TRBJ1-6; maybe TRBD1 (6 bases). V was cut by 1 base and J by 0 bases, with 13 bases left in between. CDR3 size: 17 residues. CDR1 is GTSNPN and CDR2 is SVGIG in the germline V gene (reference sequence). This chain's CDR3 is CAWSGRQDSSYNSPLHF. The CDR3, as DNA: TGTGCCTGGAGTGGTAGACAGGATAGCTCCTATAATTCACCCCTCCACTTT.

The rearrangement links TRBV9 to TRBJ2-3; D perhaps matches TRBD2 (6 bases). Trimming pared 5 bases from V and 3 bases from J, leaving 7 bases between. This CDR3 has 12 residues. Looked up from germline, CDR1 is SGDLS and CDR2 is YYNGEE. In DNA form, the CDR3 reads TGTGCCAGCAGGGAGGGGACAGATACGCAGTATTTT. Translating it yields CASREGTDTQYF.

The CDR3 DNA sequence: TGTGCCAGCAGATTTACGGAGGGCAATTCACCCCTCCACTTT. Translation gives CASRFTEGNSPLHF. This rearrangement joins TRBV6-5 to TRBJ1-6, with D unresolved. Germline V gene data show CDR1 as MNHEY and CDR2 as SVGAGI. The CDR3 covers 14 residues. V was clipped by 6 bases and J by 7 bases, with 13 bases between them.

V gene TRBV12-3 or TRBV12-4 combines with J gene TRBJ1-2; D ambiguous. The CDR3 has 11 residues. Trimming stripped 8 bases from V and 4 bases from J, with 8 bases between. The CDR3 region has the DNA TGTGCCAGCTCTTCGGGCTATGGCTACACCTTC. It codes for CASSSGYGYTF.

This chain joins TRBV19 and TRBJ1-6; D uncertain. The CDR3 is 16 amino acids. Germline CDR1 LNHDA, CDR2 SQIVND (reference sequence). Trimming took 1 base from V and 1 from J, leaving 8 bases between them. The CDR3 reads CASSIVAVSYNSPLHF. CDR3 bases: TGTGCCAGTAGTATAGTGGCCGTATCCTATAATTCACCCCTCCACTTT.

The chain has TRBV13 and TRBJ2-7, with D perhaps matching TRBD1 (6 bases). Germline lookup yields CDR1 PRHDT and CDR2 FYEKMQ (reference sequence). The V gene lost 4 bases and the J gene lost 4 bases, with 14 bases spanning the gap. The CDR3 spans 14 residues. The CDR3 DNA sequence: TGTGCCAGCAGCTACCGGGACAAGTCGTACGAGCAGTACTTC. Amino acid sequence: CASSYRDKSYEQYF. The whole variable domain, filled in from reference TRBV13 and TRBJ2-7, reads AAGVIQSPRHLIKEKRETATLKCYPIPRHDTVYWYQQGPGQDPQFLISFYEKMQSDKGSIPDRFSAQQFSDYHSELNMSSLELGDSALYFCASSYRDKSYEQYFGPGTRLTVT.

The chain has TRBV6-5 and TRBJ1-5, with 8 bases lining up with TRBD1. V dropped 4 bases and J dropped 3; count of bases not matched to a gene: 2. CDR3 length: 14 amino acids. Germline values: CDR1 MNHEY, CDR2 SVGAGI. CDR3 residues: CASSWTGTNQPQHF. Written as DNA, the CDR3 is TGTGCCAGCAGTTGGACAGGGACCAATCAGCCCCAGCATTTT.

The chain couples TRBV5-6 to TRBJ2-5, with D possibly TRBD2 on 5 matching bases. V lost 1 base, J lost 0 bases, and 10 bases lay in between. The CDR3 runs 15 residues. Germline loops: CDR1 SGHDT, CDR2 YYEEEE. The CDR3 sequence is CASSLWLDYQETQYF. For the CDR3, the DNA is TGTGCCAGCAGCTTGTGGTTGGACTACCAAGAGACCCAGTACTTC.

This chain uses TRBV7-9 with TRBJ1-2; TRBD1 matches 7 bases. The CDR3 extends over 19 amino acids. Trimming removed 5 bases from V and 3 bases from J; junction bases left unmatched: 21. Germline-derived CDR1 and CDR2 are SEHNR and FQNEAQ (reference sequence). CDR3 region: CASSQYTFPEGAPYYGYTF. The DNA for the CDR3 is TGTGCCAGCAGCCAATATACCTTCCCGGAGGGGGCCCCTTACTATGGCTACACCTTC.

V and J are TRBV29-1 and TRBJ2-7; 7 bases align to TRBD1. The germline gives CDR1 SQVTM, CDR2 ANQGSEA. The V and J ends lost 7 bases and 3 bases, in that order; junction bases with no gene match: 6. The CDR3 spans 12 residues. DNA for the CDR3: TGCAGCGCTGGGACAGATAACTACGAGCAGTACTTC. Its translation: CSAGTDNYEQYF.

The gene calls are TRBV5-6 and TRBJ1-1; possible D gene TRBD1, 5 bases. This CDR3 region has 16 residues. Germline V gene sequence: CDR1 SGHDT, CDR2 YYEEEE. With 0 bases removed from V and 1 base from J, the gap between germline ends came to 13 bases. The CDR3 DNA reads TGTGCCAGCAGCTTGGCCAGAGACAGTAGGAACACTGAAGCTTTCTTT. Translating gives CASSLARDSRNTEAFF.

Concerning this clone itself: At one end the junction does not follow the germline gene, possibly because of a read error. This chain connects TRBV10-3 to TRBJ1-1; D may be TRBD1 (5 bases). Germline V gene lookup returns CDR1 ENHRY and CDR2 SYGVKD. This CDR3 comprises 12 residues. In DNA, the CDR3 is TGTGCCATCGGGGCCGGGACGTCTGACGCTTTCTTT. Translated, it gives CAIGAGTSDAFF.

The rearrangement joins TRBV5-4 to TRBJ2-3; 9 bases line up with TRBD2. The CDR3 sequence is 15 residues long. Germline V gene sequence: CDR1 SGHNT, CDR2 YYREEE (reference sequence). Losses at the gene ends were 4 bases for V and 4 bases for J; bases not matched to a gene: 7. CDR3: CASSMRGRVADTQYF. As DNA, the CDR3 is TGTGCCAGCAGCATGCGCGGGAGGGTTGCAGATACGCAGTATTTT.

The CDR3 region has the DNA TGTGCCACCAGTGTTACCCGGGACAGATCCTACGAGCAGTACTTC. Encoded protein: CATSVTRDRSYEQYF. J is TRBJ2-7 and V is TRBV24-1; TRBD1 matches at 7 bases. J gave up 1 base and V 5 bases, and 7 bases lay outside the gene matches. The CDR3 extends over 15 amino acids. Germline V gives CDR1 KGHDR, CDR2 SFDVKD.